This TCR beta chain was profiled in a study of identical twins. After template switching added a universal primer site, the resulting cDNA carried unique molecular identifiers. TCRdb re-called the 5' RACE reads through MiXCR, storing one row per CDR3 protein. The table lists about 530,000 distinct CDR3 sequences, under 25% of them singletons. Germline CDR1 and CDR2: KGHDR and SFDVKD. This CDR3 region has 15 residues. V lost 3 bases, J lost 1 base, and 11 bases lay in between. Overall study findings and caveats: Out-of-frame alpha sequences shared between twins exhibited an excess of low generation probability. Modelling approaches yielded underestimates of out-of-frame TCR alpha sharing between monozygotic twins.

This clonotype was recorded a few times. Antigen: not known. These same records also appear under a second study, on yellow fever vaccine responses in identical twins. From that second work: Each twin's T cell response to the vaccine was reported to look partly convergent and partly personalized.

The TCR sequence derives from a woman younger than 30 in good health. Sequenced material: CD4+ T cells sorted from blood. This chain joins TRBV24-1 and TRBJ1-1; D gene unclear. CDR3 sequence (DNA): TGTGCCACCAGTGATAGCTCCGTGGAGAACACTGAAGCTTTCTTT. This translates into CATSDSSVENTEAFF.